This TCR beta chain was recorded in a study of T cell clones after liver transplantation. Background on the study: A pre-transplant mixed lymphocyte reaction with TCRbeta sequencing defined graft-donor-reactive clones followed in post-transplant blood. Without induction therapy, subjects received standard immunosuppression until 12-24 months post-transplant.

The CDR3 extends over 15 amino acids. The germline V gene encodes CDR1 SGHNT and CDR2 YYREEE (reference sequence). Trimming removed 0 bases from V and 6 bases from J; junction bases left unmatched: 7. Profiled with immunoSEQ multiplex PCR; TCRdb holds only in-frame clones, not every one. The sample carries roughly 8,100 clones, roughly 80% recorded once. The chain has TRBV5-4 and TRBJ2-7; 9 bases fit TRBD2. Sequenced material: CD8+ T cells from blood, taken before liver transplant. The TCR comes from a human donor who received a liver transplant. The CDR3 DNA sequence: TGTGCCAGCAGCTTGGTGTCTAGCGGGGTAAGCGAGCAGTACTTC. This sequence encodes CASSLVSSGVSEQYF.